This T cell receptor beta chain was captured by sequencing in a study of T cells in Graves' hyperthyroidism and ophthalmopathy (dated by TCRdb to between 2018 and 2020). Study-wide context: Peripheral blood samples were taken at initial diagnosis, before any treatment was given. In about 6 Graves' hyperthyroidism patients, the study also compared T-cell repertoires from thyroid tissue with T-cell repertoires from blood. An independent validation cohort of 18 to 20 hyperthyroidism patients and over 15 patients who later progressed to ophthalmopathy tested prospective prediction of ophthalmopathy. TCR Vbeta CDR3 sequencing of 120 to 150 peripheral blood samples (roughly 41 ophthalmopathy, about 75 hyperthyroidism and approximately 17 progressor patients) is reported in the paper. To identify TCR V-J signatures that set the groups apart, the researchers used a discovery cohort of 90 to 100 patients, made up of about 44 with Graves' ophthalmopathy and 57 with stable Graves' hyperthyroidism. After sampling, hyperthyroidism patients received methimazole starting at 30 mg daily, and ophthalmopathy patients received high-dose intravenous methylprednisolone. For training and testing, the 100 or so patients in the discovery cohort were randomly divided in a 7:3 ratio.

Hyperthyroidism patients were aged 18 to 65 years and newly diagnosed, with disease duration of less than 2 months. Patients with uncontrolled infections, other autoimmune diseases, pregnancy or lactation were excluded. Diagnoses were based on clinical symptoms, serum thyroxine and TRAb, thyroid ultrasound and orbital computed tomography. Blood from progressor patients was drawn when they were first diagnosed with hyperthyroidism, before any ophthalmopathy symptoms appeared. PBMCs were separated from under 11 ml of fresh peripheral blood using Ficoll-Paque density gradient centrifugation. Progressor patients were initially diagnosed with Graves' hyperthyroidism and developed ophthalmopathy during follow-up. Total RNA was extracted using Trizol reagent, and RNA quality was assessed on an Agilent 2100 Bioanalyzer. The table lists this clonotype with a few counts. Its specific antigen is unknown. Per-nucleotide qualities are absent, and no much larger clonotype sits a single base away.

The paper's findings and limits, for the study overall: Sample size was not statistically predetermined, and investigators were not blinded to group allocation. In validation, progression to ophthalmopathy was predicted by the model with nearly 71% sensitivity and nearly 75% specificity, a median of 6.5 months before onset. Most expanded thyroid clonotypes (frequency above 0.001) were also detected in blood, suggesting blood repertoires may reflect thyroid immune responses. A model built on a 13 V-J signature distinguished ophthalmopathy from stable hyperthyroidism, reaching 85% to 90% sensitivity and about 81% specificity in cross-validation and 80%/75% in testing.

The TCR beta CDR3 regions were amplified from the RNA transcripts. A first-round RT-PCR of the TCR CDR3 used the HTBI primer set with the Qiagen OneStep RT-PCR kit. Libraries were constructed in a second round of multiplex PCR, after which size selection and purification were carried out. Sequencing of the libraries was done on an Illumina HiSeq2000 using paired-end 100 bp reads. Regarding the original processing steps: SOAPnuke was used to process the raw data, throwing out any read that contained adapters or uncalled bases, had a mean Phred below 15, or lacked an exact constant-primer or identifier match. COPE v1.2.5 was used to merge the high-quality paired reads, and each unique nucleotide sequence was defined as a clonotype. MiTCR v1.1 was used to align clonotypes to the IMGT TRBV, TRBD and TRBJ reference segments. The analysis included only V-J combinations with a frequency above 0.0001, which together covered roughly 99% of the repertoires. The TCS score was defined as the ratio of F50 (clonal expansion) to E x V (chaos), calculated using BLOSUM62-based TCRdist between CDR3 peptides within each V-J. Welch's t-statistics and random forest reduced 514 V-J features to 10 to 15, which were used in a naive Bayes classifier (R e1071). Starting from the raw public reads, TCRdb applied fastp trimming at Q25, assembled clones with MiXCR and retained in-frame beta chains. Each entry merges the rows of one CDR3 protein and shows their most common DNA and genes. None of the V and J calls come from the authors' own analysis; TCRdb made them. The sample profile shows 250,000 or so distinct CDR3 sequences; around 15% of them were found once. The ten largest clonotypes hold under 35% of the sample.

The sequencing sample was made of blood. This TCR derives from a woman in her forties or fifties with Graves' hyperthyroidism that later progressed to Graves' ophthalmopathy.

The CDR3 protein: CASSRERRPGYTF. The nucleotides read TGTGCCAGCAGCCGAGAGCGGAGGCCTGGCTACACCTTC. The chain is assembled from TRBV7-9 and TRBJ1-2; no D gene is confidently identified. V gives up 5 bases and J gives up 7 bases, and the segment between their germline ends measures 14 bases. Looking up the germline V gene (reference sequence) yields CDR1 SEHNR and CDR2 FQNEAQ. From cysteine to phenylalanine, the CDR3 is 13 amino acids long. The entry retains the CDR3 DNA only, 39 bases that are in frame from base 1.